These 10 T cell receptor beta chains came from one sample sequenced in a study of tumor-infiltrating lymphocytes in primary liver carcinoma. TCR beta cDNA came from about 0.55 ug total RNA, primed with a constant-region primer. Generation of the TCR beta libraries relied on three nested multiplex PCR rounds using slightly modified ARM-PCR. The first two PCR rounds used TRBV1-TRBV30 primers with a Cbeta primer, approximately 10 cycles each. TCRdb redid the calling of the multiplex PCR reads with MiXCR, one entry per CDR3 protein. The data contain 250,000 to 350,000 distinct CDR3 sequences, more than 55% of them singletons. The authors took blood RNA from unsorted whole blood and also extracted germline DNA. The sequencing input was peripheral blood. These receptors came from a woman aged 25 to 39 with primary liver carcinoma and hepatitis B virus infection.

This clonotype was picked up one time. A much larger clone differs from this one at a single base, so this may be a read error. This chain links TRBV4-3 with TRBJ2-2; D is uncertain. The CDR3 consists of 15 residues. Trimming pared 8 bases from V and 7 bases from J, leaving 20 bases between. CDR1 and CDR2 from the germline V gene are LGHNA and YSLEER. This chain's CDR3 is CASGFKGISDGELFF. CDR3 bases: TGCGCCAGCGGATTCAAAGGGATTTCAGACGGGGAGCTGTTTTTT.

The CDR3 sequence: CASSEAIGLHYGYTF. CDR3 nucleotide sequence: TGTGCCAGCAGTGAAGCGATCGGGCTTCACTATGGCTACACCTTC. This chain uses TRBV6-1 with TRBJ1-2; D remains ambiguous. Trimming took 0 bases from V and 3 from J, leaving 11 bases between them. The CDR3 has 15 residues. In germline, CDR1 is MNHNS, CDR2 SASEGT.

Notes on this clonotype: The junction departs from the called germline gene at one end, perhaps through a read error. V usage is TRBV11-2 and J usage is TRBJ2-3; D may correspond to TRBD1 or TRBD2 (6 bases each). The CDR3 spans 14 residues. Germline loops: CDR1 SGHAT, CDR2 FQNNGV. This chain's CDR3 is CTSSLPGAGDTQYF. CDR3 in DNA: TGCACCAGCAGCTTACCGGGGGCGGGAGATACGCAGTATTTT.

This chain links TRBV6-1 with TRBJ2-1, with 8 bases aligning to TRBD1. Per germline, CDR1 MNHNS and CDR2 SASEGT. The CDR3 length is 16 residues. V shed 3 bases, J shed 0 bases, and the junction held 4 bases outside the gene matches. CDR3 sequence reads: CASSDRGPSSYNEQFF. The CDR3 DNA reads TGTGCCAGCAGTGACAGGGGGCCGAGCTCCTACAATGAGCAGTTCTTC.

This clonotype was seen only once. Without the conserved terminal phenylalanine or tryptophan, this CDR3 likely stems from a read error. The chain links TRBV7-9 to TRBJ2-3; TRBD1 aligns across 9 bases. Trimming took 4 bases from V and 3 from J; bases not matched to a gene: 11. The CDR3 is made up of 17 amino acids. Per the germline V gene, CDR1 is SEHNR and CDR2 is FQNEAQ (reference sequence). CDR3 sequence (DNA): TGTGCCAGCAGCTCACGGACAGGGGCATTCAGTACAGATACGCAGTATCTT. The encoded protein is CASSSRTGAFSTDTQYL.

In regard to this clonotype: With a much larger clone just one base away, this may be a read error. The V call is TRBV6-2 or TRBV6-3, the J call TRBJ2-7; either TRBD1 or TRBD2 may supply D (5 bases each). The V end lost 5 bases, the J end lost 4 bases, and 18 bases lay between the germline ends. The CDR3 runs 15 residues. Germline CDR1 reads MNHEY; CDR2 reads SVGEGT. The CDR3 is CASSPQGVGVYEQYF. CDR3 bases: TGTGCCAGCAGTCCCCAGGGAGTGGGAGTATACGAGCAGTACTTC.

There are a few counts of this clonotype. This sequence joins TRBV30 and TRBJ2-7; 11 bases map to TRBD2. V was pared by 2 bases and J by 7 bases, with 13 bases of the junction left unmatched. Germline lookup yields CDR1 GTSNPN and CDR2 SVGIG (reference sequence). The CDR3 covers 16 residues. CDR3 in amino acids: CAWSPGTSGTLREQYF. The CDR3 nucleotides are TGTGCCTGGAGTCCAGGGACTAGCGGTACCCTACGGGAGCAGTACTTC.

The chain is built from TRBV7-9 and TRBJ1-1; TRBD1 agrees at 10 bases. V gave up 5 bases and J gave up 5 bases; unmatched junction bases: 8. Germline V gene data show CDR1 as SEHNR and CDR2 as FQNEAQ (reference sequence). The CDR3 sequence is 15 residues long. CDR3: CASSPLGDRGTEAFF. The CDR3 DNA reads TGTGCCAGCAGCCCGCTGGGGGACAGGGGTACTGAAGCTTTCTTT.

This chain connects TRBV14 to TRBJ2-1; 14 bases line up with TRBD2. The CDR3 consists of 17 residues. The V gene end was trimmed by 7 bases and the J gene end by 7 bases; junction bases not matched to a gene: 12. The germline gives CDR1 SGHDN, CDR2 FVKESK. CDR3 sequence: CASILTSGRVRWNEQFF. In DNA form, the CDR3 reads TGTGCCAGCATCCTGACTAGCGGGAGGGTACGGTGGAATGAGCAGTTCTTC. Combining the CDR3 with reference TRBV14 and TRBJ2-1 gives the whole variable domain EAGVTQFPSHSVIEKGQTVTLRCDPISGHDNLYWYRRVMGKEIKFLLHFVKESKQDESGMPNNRFLAERTGGTYSTLKVQPAELEDSGVYFCASILTSGRVRWNEQFFGPGTRLTVL.

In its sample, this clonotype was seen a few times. CDR3 in amino acids: CASSLDRNKETQYF. The CDR3 region has the DNA TGTGCCAGCAGTTTGGACAGGAATAAAGAGACCCAGTACTTC. J is TRBJ2-5 and V is TRBV6-1; 7 nucleotides line up with TRBD1. Germline loops: CDR1 MNHNS, CDR2 SASEGT. CDR3 size: 14 residues. With 5 bases clipped from V and 3 bases from J, the junction kept 6 bases outside the gene matches.